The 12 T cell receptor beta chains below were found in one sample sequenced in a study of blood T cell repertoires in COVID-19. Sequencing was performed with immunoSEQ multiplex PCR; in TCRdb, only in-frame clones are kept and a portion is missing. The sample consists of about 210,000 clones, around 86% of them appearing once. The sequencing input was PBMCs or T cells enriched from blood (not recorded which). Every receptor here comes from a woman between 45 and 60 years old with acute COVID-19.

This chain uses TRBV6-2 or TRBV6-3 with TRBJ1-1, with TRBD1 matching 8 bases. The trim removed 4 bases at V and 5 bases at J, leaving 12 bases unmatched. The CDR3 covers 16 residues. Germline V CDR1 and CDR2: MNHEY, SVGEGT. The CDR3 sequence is CASSSNRGQGGTEAFF. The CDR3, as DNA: TGTGCCAGCAGTTCAAACAGAGGACAGGGCGGGACTGAAGCTTTCTTT.

The CDR3: CSVGQGAFEAFF. The CDR3 DNA reads as TGCAGCGTAGGACAGGGGGCTTTCGAGGCTTTCTTT. The rearrangement uses TRBV29-1 and TRBJ1-1, with 11 bases that match TRBD1. The trim removed 6 bases at V and 11 bases at J, leaving 8 bases unmatched. Germline CDR1 and CDR2: SQVTM and ANQGSEA. The CDR3 is 12 residues long.

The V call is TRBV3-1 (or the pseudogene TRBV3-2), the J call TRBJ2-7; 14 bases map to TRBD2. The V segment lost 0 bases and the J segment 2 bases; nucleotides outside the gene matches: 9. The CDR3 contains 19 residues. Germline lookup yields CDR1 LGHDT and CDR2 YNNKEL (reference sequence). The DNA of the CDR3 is TGTGCCAGCAGCCAAGACCAAGGACTAGCGGGGGGTAAGACCTACGAGCAGTACTTC. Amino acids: CASSQDQGLAGGKTYEQYF.

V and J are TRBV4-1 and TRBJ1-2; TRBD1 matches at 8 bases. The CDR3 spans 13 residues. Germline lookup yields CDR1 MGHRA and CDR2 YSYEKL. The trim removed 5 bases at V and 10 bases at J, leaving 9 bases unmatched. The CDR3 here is CASSKIQGDDYTF. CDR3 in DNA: TGCGCCAGCAGCAAGATACAGGGGGATGACTACACCTTC.

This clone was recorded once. CDR3 nucleotides: TGTGCCAGCTCACCCGGACTAGCGACAGAATCTGGGGCCAACGTCCTGACTTTC. This gives the protein CASSPGLATESGANVLTF. V usage is TRBV18 and J usage is TRBJ2-6; 9 bases line up with TRBD2. This CDR3 has 18 residues. The germline CDR1 and CDR2 sequences are KGHSH and LQKENI. With V trimmed by 3 bases and J by 1 base, 7 bases remained unmatched.

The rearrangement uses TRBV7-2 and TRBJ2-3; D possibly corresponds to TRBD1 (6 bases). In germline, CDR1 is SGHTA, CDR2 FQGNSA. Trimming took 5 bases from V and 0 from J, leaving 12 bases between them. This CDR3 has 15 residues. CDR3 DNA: TGTGCCAGCAGCCCAGGTGGGGGCAGCACAGATACGCAGTATTTT. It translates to CASSPGGGSTDTQYF.

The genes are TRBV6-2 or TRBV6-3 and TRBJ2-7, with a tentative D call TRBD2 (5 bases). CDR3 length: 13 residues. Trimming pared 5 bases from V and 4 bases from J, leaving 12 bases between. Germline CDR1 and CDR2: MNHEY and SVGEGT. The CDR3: CASSKDWTYEQYF. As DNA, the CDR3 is TGTGCCAGCAGTAAGGACTGGACTTACGAGCAGTACTTC.

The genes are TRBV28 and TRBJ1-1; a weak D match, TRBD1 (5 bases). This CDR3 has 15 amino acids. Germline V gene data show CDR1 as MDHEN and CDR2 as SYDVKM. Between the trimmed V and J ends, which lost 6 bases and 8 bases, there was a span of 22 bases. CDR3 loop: CASSTDGGGIKEAFF. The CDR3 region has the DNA TGTGCCAGCAGCACCGACGGGGGAGGAATTAAGGAAGCTTTCTTT.

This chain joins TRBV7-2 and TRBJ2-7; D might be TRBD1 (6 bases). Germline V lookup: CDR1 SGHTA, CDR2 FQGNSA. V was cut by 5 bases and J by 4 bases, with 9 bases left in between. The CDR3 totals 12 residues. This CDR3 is CASSRTGYEQYF. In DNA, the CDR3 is TGTGCCAGCAGCAGAACAGGGTACGAGCAGTACTTC.

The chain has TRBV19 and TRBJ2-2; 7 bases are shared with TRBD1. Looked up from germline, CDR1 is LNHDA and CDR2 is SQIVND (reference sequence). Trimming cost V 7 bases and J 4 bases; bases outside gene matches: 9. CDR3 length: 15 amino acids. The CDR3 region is CASTDQGQPTGELFF. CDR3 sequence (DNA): TGTGCCAGTACCGACCAGGGACAGCCCACCGGGGAGCTGTTTTTT.

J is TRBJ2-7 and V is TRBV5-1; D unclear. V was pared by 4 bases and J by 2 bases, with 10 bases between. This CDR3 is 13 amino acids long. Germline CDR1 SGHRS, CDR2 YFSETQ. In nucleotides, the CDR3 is TGCGCCAGCAGCGGAGTTGTGGCCTACGAGCAGTACTTC. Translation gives CASSGVVAYEQYF.

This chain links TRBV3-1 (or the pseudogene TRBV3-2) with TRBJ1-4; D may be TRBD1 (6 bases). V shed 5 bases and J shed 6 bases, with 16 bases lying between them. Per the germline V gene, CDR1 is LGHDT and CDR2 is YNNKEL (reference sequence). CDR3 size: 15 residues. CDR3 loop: CASSEGGGAYEKLFF. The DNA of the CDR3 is TGTGCCAGCAGCGAAGGAGGGGGGGCTTATGAAAAACTGTTTTTT.